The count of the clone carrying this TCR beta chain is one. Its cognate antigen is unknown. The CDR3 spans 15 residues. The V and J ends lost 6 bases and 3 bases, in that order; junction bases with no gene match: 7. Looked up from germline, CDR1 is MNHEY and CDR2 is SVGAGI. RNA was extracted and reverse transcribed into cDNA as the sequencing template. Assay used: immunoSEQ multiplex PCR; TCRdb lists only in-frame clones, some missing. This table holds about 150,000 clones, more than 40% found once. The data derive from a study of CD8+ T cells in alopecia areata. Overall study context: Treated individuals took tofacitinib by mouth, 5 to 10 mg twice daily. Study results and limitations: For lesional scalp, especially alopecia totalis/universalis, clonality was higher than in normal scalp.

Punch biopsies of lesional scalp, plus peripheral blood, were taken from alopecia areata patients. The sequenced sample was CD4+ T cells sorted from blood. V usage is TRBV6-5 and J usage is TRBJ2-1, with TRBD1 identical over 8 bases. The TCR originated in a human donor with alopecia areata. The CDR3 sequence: CASRNTGGFYNEQFF. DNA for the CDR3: TGTGCCAGCAGAAATACAGGGGGTTTCTACAATGAGCAGTTCTTC.